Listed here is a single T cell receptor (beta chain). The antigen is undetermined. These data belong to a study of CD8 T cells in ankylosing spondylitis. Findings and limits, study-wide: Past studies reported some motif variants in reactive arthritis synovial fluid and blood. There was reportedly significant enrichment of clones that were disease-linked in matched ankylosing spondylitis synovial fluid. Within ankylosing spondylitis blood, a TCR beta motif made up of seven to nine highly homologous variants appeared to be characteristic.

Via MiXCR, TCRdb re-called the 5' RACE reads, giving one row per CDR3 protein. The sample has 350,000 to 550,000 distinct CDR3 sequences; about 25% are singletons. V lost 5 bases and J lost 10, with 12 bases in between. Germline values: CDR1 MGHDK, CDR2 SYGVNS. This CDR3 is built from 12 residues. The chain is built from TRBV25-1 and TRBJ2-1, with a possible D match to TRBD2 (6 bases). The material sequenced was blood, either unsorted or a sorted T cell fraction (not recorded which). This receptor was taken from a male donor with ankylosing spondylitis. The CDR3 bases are TGTGCCAGCAGTACCCGACTAGACGAGCAGTTCTTC. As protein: CASSTRLDEQFF.